These 9 T cell receptor beta chains originate from one sample sequenced in a study of technical replicates of blood from several donors. Profiled with immunoSEQ multiplex PCR; TCRdb holds only in-frame clones, not every one. This table has fewer than 110,000 clones, over 95% appearing once. The sequencing sample was made of T cells isolated from PBMCs. The receptors derive from a human donor in good health.

This chain uses TRBV6-1 with TRBJ1-5, with D uncertain. CDR1 MNHNS and CDR2 SASEGT come from the germline V gene. Trimming took 6 bases from V and 7 from J, leaving 13 bases between them. The CDR3 is 13 residues long. The CDR3 region is CASRIGQAQPQHF. The CDR3 DNA reads TGTGCCAGCAGGATTGGGCAGGCGCAGCCCCAGCATTTT.

This chain links TRBV6-1 with TRBJ2-7, with D perhaps matching TRBD2 (5 bases). Germline values: CDR1 MNHNS, CDR2 SASEGT. Trimming removed 7 bases from V and 2 bases from J, with 18 bases in between. The CDR3 extends over 15 amino acids. The CDR3 DNA sequence: TGTGCCAGCACCTCAGACTACTCCTTTCCCTACGAGCAGTACTTC. This gives the protein CASTSDYSFPYEQYF.

The chain employs TRBV25-1 and TRBJ1-2, with D unresolved. The CDR3 has 12 residues. Trimming left V 3 bases short and J 4 bases short, with 6 bases between. CDR1 MGHDK and CDR2 SYGVNS come from the germline V gene. For the CDR3, the DNA is TGTGCCAGCAGTGAGAGTAGCTATGGCTACACCTTC. Encoded protein: CASSESSYGYTF.

The chain combines TRBV19 with TRBJ1-2, with 7 bases aligning to TRBD1. V lost 7 bases, J lost 4 bases, and 6 bases stayed unmatched. Germline values: CDR1 LNHDA, CDR2 SQIVND (reference sequence). This CDR3 is built from 13 residues. This CDR3 is CASTYTGVYGYTF. The CDR3 DNA reads TGTGCCAGTACATACACAGGGGTCTATGGCTACACCTTC.

This chain links TRBV29-1 with TRBJ2-7; 11 bases fit TRBD2. The CDR3 has 18 residues. The germline CDR1 and CDR2 sequences are SQVTM and ANQGSEA. V dropped 0 bases and J dropped 2; count of bases not matched to a gene: 12. The DNA for the CDR3 is TGCAGCGTTGAAGAATTTGGGGCTAGCGGGAGGAACACCTACGAGCAGTACTTC. This encodes CSVEEFGASGRNTYEQYF.

V is TRBV4-1 and J is TRBJ1-6; TRBD1 matches 9 bases. Germline CDR1 MGHRA, CDR2 YSYEKL. This CDR3 comprises 20 residues. The ends lost 1 base at V and 1 base at J; junction bases unmatched: 11. CDR3: CASSQGEGQGGGSYNSPLHF. For the CDR3, the DNA is TGCGCCAGCAGCCAAGGAGAGGGACAGGGAGGAGGATCCTATAATTCACCCCTCCACTTT.

The V gene is TRBV5-1, the J gene TRBJ2-7; 8 bases are shared with TRBD1. Germline V lookup: CDR1 SGHRS, CDR2 YFSETQ. The V gene end was trimmed by 3 bases and the J gene end by 2 bases; junction bases not matched to a gene: 1. CDR3 length: 13 amino acids. The CDR3 loop reads CASSWTGTYEQYF. The CDR3 nucleotides read TGCGCCAGCAGCTGGACAGGGACCTACGAGCAGTACTTC.

V gene TRBV6-1 combines with J gene TRBJ2-3, with a possible D match to TRBD2 (6 bases). Germline CDR1 MNHNS, CDR2 SASEGT. Trimming shortened V by 4 bases and J by 4 bases, and 18 bases separated the two germline ends. This CDR3 comprises 16 residues. CDR3 protein: CASSVGHGPSADTQYF. The CDR3 nucleotides read TGTGCCAGCAGTGTCGGGCATGGGCCTAGCGCAGATACGCAGTATTTT.

The rearrangement joins TRBV19 to TRBJ2-4; D unclear. Trimming took 8 bases from V and 5 from J, leaving 4 bases between them. The CDR3 is 10 amino acids. Germline CDR1 LNHDA, CDR2 SQIVND (reference sequence). The CDR3 is CASGENIQYF. The CDR3 region has the DNA TGTGCCAGTGGAGAAAACATTCAGTACTTC. Together with reference TRBV19 and TRBJ2-4, the CDR3 gives the full variable domain: DGGITQSPKYLFRKEGQNVTLSCEQNLNHDAMYWYRQDPGQGLRLIYYSQIVNDFQKGDIAEGYSVSREKKESFPLTVTSAQKNPTAFYLCASGENIQYFGAGTRLSVL.